What follows are 11 T cell receptor beta chains derived from one specimen sequenced in a study of regulatory T cells in long-lasting Graves disease. Through Arm-PCR of CDR3 regions and iRepertoire HTBI primers, TCR beta libraries were built. Via MiXCR, TCRdb re-called the multiplex PCR reads, giving one row per CDR3 protein. The sample yields 400,000 to 500,000 distinct CDR3 sequences, approximately 15% seen once. Time point specified: newly diagnosed GD, antithyroid drugs for less than 3 months. PBMCs were the source of the RNA used for TCR sequencing. The same data also went into a second study, on T cells in Graves' hyperthyroidism and ophthalmopathy.

The sample here was peripheral blood mononuclear cells (PBMCs), taken at new diagnosis, from a patient treated with antithyroid drugs. These receptors were obtained from a middle-aged woman with Graves disease.

The chain has TRBV9 and TRBJ2-7; TRBD1 matches 7 bases. J was trimmed by 4 bases and V by 3 bases; bases with no gene match: 4. The CDR3 length is 13 residues. Germline V gives CDR1 SGDLS, CDR2 YYNGEE. CDR3 sequence reads: CASSGRDSYEQYF. In DNA, the CDR3 is TGTGCCAGCAGCGGCCGGGACAGTTACGAGCAGTACTTC.

This clonotype was found many times. The J gene is TRBJ1-1, the V gene TRBV12-3 or TRBV12-4; TRBD1 matches at 9 bases. The CDR3 is 14 amino acids. Trimming cost V 6 bases and J 3 bases; bases outside gene matches: 5. The CDR3: CASRAQGAYTEAFF. The CDR3 nucleotides read TGTGCCAGCAGGGCACAGGGGGCGTACACTGAAGCTTTCTTT.

This clonotype was seen repeatedly, ten times or more. The V gene is TRBV10-2, the J gene TRBJ2-7; 9 bases are a match to TRBD1. There are 14 residues in the CDR3. Per the germline V gene, CDR1 is WSHSY and CDR2 is SAAADI. With 3 bases clipped from V and 2 bases from J, the junction kept 2 bases outside the gene matches. CDR3 bases: TGCGCCAGCAGTGATACAGGGGGCCCCTACGAGCAGTACTTC. This sequence encodes CASSDTGGPYEQYF.

There are many counts of this clonotype. The chain uses TRBV30 and TRBJ2-5, with 11 bases lining up with TRBD2. Germline values: CDR1 GTSNPN, CDR2 SVGIG (reference sequence). The CDR3 runs to 18 residues. The J segment lost 2 bases and the V segment lost 2 bases, leaving 13 bases of the junction unmatched. CDR3 in amino acids: CAWSNPVSSGRPQETQYF. The CDR3 coding sequence is TGTGCCTGGAGTAACCCGGTATCTAGCGGGAGGCCTCAAGAGACCCAGTACTTC.

This clonotype was seen ten or more times. The V call is TRBV3-1, the J call TRBJ1-5; D gene unclear. The germline V gene encodes CDR1 LGHDT and CDR2 YNNKEL (reference sequence). CDR3 length equals 14 residues. Trimming removed 1 base at V and 6 bases at J, with 10 bases between. CDR3 DNA: TGTGCCAGCAGCCAAGGGAGGGATCCTCAGCCCCAGCATTTT. Translation: CASSQGRDPQPQHF.

This clonotype was seen repeatedly, ten times or more. The chain combines TRBV7-2 with TRBJ1-5; tentatively, D is TRBD1 (5 bases). Germline assignment: CDR1 SGHTA and CDR2 FQGNSA. V was pared by 1 base and J by 7 bases, with 14 bases between. CDR3 length: 15 residues. CDR3 coding DNA: TGTGCCAGCAGCTTAGTCTGGGGGGAATGGCAGCCCCAGCATTTT. Its protein product is CASSLVWGEWQPQHF.

This clonotype was seen ten or more times. The rearrangement uses TRBV12-3 or TRBV12-4 and TRBJ1-4; the D is unclear. The length of the CDR3 is 12 residues. V was pared by 1 base and J by 10 bases, with 7 bases between. The chain's CDR3 is CASSLGAGKLFF. As DNA, the CDR3 is TGTGCCAGCAGTTTAGGGGCAGGAAAACTGTTTTTT.

Many counts were recorded for this clonotype. The chain uses TRBV28 and TRBJ2-7, with D uncertain. Per germline, CDR1 MDHEN and CDR2 SYDVKM. The CDR3 spans 13 residues. V lost 3 bases, J lost 2 bases, and 8 bases lay in between. CDR3 in amino acids: CASSFLQTYEQYF. The CDR3 bases are TGTGCCAGCAGTTTCCTACAAACCTACGAGCAGTACTTC.

The table lists this clonotype with many counts. The V and J genes are TRBV12-3 or TRBV12-4 and TRBJ2-7; weak D call: TRBD2 (6 bases). The V end lost 3 bases, the J end lost 7 bases, and 13 bases lay between the germline ends. This CDR3 has 13 amino acids. Here the CDR3 reads CASSFTERGEQYF. The CDR3 DNA reads as TGTGCCAGCAGTTTTACCGAACGGGGGGAGCAGTACTTC.

A note on this clonotype: This could be a read error, since a much larger clone is one nucleotide away. The J gene is TRBJ1-4, the V gene TRBV6-2 or TRBV6-3; unclear D gene. Germline CDR1 is MNHEY and CDR2 is SVGEGT. This CDR3 is 14 amino acids long. The CDR3 here is CASSRTDPNEELFF. CDR3 nucleotides: TGTGCCAGCAGTCGGACCGATCCAAATGAAGAACTGTTTTTT.

This clonotype was found many times. V usage is TRBV18 and J usage is TRBJ2-7; no reliable D call. From germline, CDR1 is KGHSH and CDR2 LQKENI. This CDR3 has 15 amino acids. With 2 bases removed from V and 0 bases from J, the gap between germline ends came to 11 bases. Here the CDR3 reads CASSPGTGASYEQYF. CDR3 DNA: TGTGCCAGCTCACCAGGAACTGGAGCCTCCTACGAGCAGTACTTC.